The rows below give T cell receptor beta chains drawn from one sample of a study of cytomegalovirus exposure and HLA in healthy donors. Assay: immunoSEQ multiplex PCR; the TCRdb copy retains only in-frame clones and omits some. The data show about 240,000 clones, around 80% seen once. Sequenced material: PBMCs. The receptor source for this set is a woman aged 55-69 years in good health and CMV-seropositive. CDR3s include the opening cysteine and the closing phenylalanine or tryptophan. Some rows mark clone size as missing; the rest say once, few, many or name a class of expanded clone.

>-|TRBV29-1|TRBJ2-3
CSVALAGGSDTQYF
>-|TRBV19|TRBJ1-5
CASNRQDNQPQHF
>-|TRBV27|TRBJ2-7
CASSLAGTGDYEQYF
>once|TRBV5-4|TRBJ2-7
CASSLRGMSEQYF
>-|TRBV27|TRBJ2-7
CASRSNRVMDGEQYF
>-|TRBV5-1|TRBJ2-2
CASSLALGTGGGELFF
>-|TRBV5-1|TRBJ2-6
CASSVRDRGNSGANVLTF
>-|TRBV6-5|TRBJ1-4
CASSRDGGASEKLFF
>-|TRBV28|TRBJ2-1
CASGTSGASSYNEQFF
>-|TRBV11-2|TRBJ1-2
CASSLSSGYGYTF
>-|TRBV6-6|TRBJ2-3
CASSYILAGAKDTQYF
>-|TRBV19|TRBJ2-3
CASSTRTGGTDTQYF
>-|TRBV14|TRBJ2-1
CASSQERASGRRYNEQFF
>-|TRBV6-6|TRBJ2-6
CASSPRSGANVLTF
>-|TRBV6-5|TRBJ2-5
CASSYRTAGETQYF
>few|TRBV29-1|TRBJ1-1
CSASYGAYTEAFF
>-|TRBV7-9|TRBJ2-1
CASSFGRNEQFF
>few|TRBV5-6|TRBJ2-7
CASSLVHSRGYEQYF
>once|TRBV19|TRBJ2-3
CASSIMIQGPSDTQYF
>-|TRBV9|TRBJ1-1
CASSVARQGPEAFF
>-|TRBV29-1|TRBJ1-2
CSVTSRAQMYGYTF
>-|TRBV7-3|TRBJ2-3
CASSLFVAASAYSFTQYF
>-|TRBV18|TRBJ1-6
CASSQSGAGSPLHF
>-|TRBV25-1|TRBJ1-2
CASSEGTAYGYTF